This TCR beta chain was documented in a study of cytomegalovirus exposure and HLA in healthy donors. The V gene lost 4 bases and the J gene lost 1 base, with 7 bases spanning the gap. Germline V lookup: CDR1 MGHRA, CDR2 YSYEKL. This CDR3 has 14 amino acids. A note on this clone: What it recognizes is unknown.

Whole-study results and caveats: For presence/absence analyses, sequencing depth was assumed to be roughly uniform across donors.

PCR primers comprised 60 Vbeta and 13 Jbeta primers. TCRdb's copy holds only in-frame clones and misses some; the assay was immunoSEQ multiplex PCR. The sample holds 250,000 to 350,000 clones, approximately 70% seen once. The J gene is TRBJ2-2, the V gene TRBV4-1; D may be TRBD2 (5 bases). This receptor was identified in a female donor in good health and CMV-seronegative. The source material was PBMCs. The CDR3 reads CASSLAQNTGELFF. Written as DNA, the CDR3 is TGCGCCAGCAGCCTAGCGCAGAACACCGGGGAGCTGTTTTTT.